Described below is a single T cell receptor beta chain sequence and its context. Its specificity is unknown. This sample stems from a study of shared clonotypes between healthy human individuals. Findings and caveats of the study: Although depth was large, rarefaction showed that sequencing of the sorted subsets was incomplete.

Method: immunoSEQ multiplex PCR; TCRdb's copy keeps in-frame clones and lacks some. The data show about 1 million clones, approximately 76% seen once. Germline V gene lookup returns CDR1 MDHEN and CDR2 SYDVKM. The ends were cut back, 3 bases at V and 7 bases at J, with 15 bases in the middle. The CDR3 is 14 amino acids. The rearrangement links TRBV28 to TRBJ1-2, with D possibly matching TRBD1 (5 bases). Sequencing was done on a sample of memory CD4+ T cells sorted from blood. Documented subset: CD45RA-negative fraction. The receptor's source is a man aged 18 to 29 in good health. The CDR3 DNA sequence: TGTGCCAGCAGTTTCCAGGGCAGGGCACGTGGCTACACCTTC. Amino acid sequence: CASSFQGRARGYTF.